Below are 29 T cell receptor beta chains sequenced from a single sample in a study of blood T cell repertoires in COVID-19. Profiling relied on immunoSEQ multiplex PCR, and the TCRdb table lists in-frame clones only, not all of them. The sample lists 150,000 to 200,000 clones; roughly nine tenths were seen once. The sequencing sample was made of peripheral blood. The receptors stem from a woman between 55 and 75 years old with COVID-19, enrolled during active disease.

This chain links TRBV5-1 with TRBJ2-3; D is undetermined. The V gene's germline CDR1 is SGHRS and CDR2 YFSETQ. The CDR3 is 13 residues long. V shed 0 bases and J shed 4 bases, with 6 bases lying between them. CDR3 coding DNA: TGCGCCAGCAGCTTGGGGCCTTCAGATACGCAGTATTTT. It specifies CASSLGPSDTQYF. The full variable domain, completed using reference TRBV5-1 and TRBJ2-3, is KAGVTQTPRYLIKTRGQQVTLSCSPISGHRSVSWYQQTPGQGLQFLFEYFSETQRNKGNFPGRFSGRQFSNSRSEMNVSTLELGDSALYLCASSLGPSDTQYFGPGTRLTVL.

DNA for the CDR3: TGTGCCAGCAGTTTATCTACACAGAACTATGGCTACACCTTC. Protein sequence: CASSLSTQNYGYTF. This sequence joins TRBV27 and TRBJ1-2; D is ambiguous. Per the germline V gene, CDR1 is MNHEY and CDR2 is SMNVEV (reference sequence). V lost 0 bases to trimming and J lost 2 bases, with 7 bases between them. The CDR3 is 14 residues long.

V gene TRBV7-8 combines with J gene TRBJ1-5, with TRBD1 identical over 7 bases. Per germline, CDR1 SGHVS and CDR2 FQNEAQ. Unmatched junction bases numbered 14, after V lost 0 bases and J lost 0 bases. The CDR3 extends over 20 amino acids. Written as DNA, the CDR3 is TGTGCCAGCAGCTTAGCGGTAGTGGACAGGAGGCCCTATAGCAATCAGCCCCAGCATTTT. Translation gives CASSLAVVDRRPYSNQPQHF.

The CDR3 DNA reads TGTGCCAGCAGTGAAGCGCTAGGACAGAGGTACTTC. This translates into CASSEALGQRYF. This sequence joins TRBV6-1 and TRBJ2-7; a possible D gene is TRBD1 (6 bases). The germline V and J ends were trimmed by 0 bases and 12 bases, with 12 bases remaining between them. This CDR3 has 12 amino acids. Germline V lookup: CDR1 MNHNS, CDR2 SASEGT.

V gene TRBV6-6 combines with J gene TRBJ1-1, with D maybe TRBD1 (5 bases). Trimming pared 8 bases from V and 6 bases from J, leaving 16 bases between. This CDR3 has 13 amino acids. Germline values: CDR1 MNHNY, CDR2 SVGAGI (reference sequence). The CDR3 DNA reads as TGTGCCAGCGGCGAGACAGCAGGTCCTGAAGCTTTCTTT. This translates into CASGETAGPEAFF.

The genes are TRBV5-6 and TRBJ2-3; perhaps TRBD2 as D (6 bases). Trimming took off 4 bases at V and 1 base at J, with 13 bases between the two ends. The CDR3 length is 15 residues. Germline V gene lookup returns CDR1 SGHDT and CDR2 YYEEEE. The CDR3 sequence: CASSPLRDGTDTQYF. CDR3 in DNA: TGTGCCAGCAGCCCCCTGCGGGACGGCACAGATACGCAGTATTTT.

The rearrangement links TRBV24-1 to TRBJ2-7; TRBD1 matches at 9 bases. The CDR3 length is 17 residues. Germline V gives CDR1 KGHDR, CDR2 SFDVKD. V shed 5 bases, J shed 1 base, and the junction held 11 bases outside the gene matches. The CDR3 region is CATSAGTGSSSSYEQYF. CDR3 bases: TGTGCCACCAGTGCCGGGACAGGGAGCTCTTCTTCCTACGAGCAGTACTTC.

This chain joins TRBV28 and TRBJ2-7; 12 positions match TRBD2. The V gene's germline CDR1 is MDHEN and CDR2 SYDVKM. Trimming took 4 bases from V and 0 from J; bases not matched to a gene: 10. The CDR3 covers 18 residues. CDR3 sequence reads: CASSYPPSGRDLSYEQYF. The CDR3 bases are TGTGCCAGCAGTTACCCCCCTAGCGGGAGGGACCTCTCCTACGAGCAGTACTTC.

The CDR3 spells CASSQVPGTANRGYTF. CDR3 nucleotides: TGCGCCAGCAGCCAAGTCCCCGGGACAGCCAATCGAGGCTACACCTTC. The rearrangement joins TRBV4-3 to TRBJ1-2, with 7 bases that match TRBD1. V was clipped by 1 base and J by 8 bases; unmatched bases: 13. Germline assignment: CDR1 LGHNA and CDR2 YSLEER. The CDR3 runs to 16 residues.

The rearrangement links TRBV6-2 or TRBV6-3 to TRBJ2-4; possibly TRBD1 for D (5 bases). CDR1 is MNHEY and CDR2 is SVGEGT in the germline V gene. V was pared by 0 bases and J by 8 bases, with 11 bases between. The CDR3 is 14 amino acids. The CDR3 sequence is CASSYSGRWDIQYF. CDR3 bases: TGTGCCAGCAGTTACTCGGGGCGATGGGACATTCAGTACTTC.

The J gene is TRBJ1-3, the V gene TRBV12-3 or TRBV12-4; no clear D. The CDR3 extends over 13 amino acids. The germline V and J ends were trimmed by 6 bases and 2 bases, with 8 bases remaining between them. CDR3 amino acids: CASSRETGNTIYF. The CDR3 DNA sequence: TGTGCCAGCAGCCGGGAGACTGGAAACACCATATATTTT.

The rearrangement links TRBV4-3 to TRBJ2-3; 9 nucleotides match TRBD1. Germline loops: CDR1 LGHNA, CDR2 YSLEER. The CDR3 is made up of 16 amino acids. Trimming removed 3 bases from V and 2 bases from J; junction bases left unmatched: 6. Here the CDR3 DNA reads TGCGCCAGCAGCCAGGCCGACAGGGGGGACACAGATACGCAGTATTTT. Translating gives CASSQADRGDTDTQYF.

This sequence joins TRBV28 and TRBJ2-3, with D unresolved. Germline V gene lookup returns CDR1 MDHEN and CDR2 SYDVKM. The CDR3 sequence is 13 residues long. Deletions cut 7 bases from V and 2 bases from J, with 10 bases between. CDR3 loop: CASMAQNTDTQYF. In DNA form, the CDR3 reads TGTGCCAGCATGGCCCAGAACACAGATACGCAGTATTTT.

The chain employs TRBV19 and TRBJ2-7; possible D gene TRBD1, 7 bases. V was cut by 7 bases and J by 6 bases, with 19 bases left in between. Looked up from germline, CDR1 is LNHDA and CDR2 is SQIVND (reference sequence). CDR3 size: 14 residues. The CDR3 nucleotides are TGTGCCAGTAAACCCACAGGGGAGGCTCCCGAGCAGTACTTC. Protein product: CASKPTGEAPEQYF.

The chain joins TRBV7-8 to TRBJ1-3; perhaps TRBD1 as D (5 bases). The CDR3 is 15 amino acids. Trimming removed 5 bases from V and 6 bases from J, with 17 bases in between. Looked up from germline, CDR1 is SGHVS and CDR2 is FQNEAQ. The chain's CDR3 is CASSPGGRRENTIYF. CDR3 bases: TGTGCCAGCAGCCCGGGGGGACGCAGGGAAAACACCATATATTTT.

The chain recombines TRBV9 with TRBJ1-6; D gene ambiguous. CDR3 size: 19 residues. V lost 4 bases to trimming and J lost 1 base, with 21 bases between them. Germline-derived CDR1 and CDR2 are SGDLS and YYNGEE. The CDR3 DNA sequence: TGTGCCAGCAGCCGTTTTGAGGTTGCCACCCTTTCCTATAATTCACCCCTCCACTTT. Amino acid sequence: CASSRFEVATLSYNSPLHF.

This clone was recorded a few times. This sequence joins TRBV6-5 and TRBJ2-7; 12 bases are a match to TRBD2. Germline V gene lookup returns CDR1 MNHEY and CDR2 SVGAGI. V shed 8 bases, J shed 4 bases, and the junction held 9 bases outside the gene matches. The CDR3 spans 15 residues. The CDR3 region has the DNA TGTGCCAGCTCTCGCGCTAGCGGGAGGGAATACGAGCAGTACTTC. Residues: CASSRASGREYEQYF.

The J gene is TRBJ1-2, the V gene TRBV28, with TRBD1 matching over 7 bases. V trimming: 4 bases; J trimming: 3 bases; junction bases outside the gene matches: 2. The CDR3 runs to 13 residues. CDR1 and CDR2 (germline): MDHEN, SYDVKM. DNA for the CDR3: TGTGCCAGCAGTTCGGGACAGTACTATGGCTACACCTTC. It encodes CASSSGQYYGYTF.

The CDR3 nucleotides read TGTGCCAGCAGCACAAAACCCGGGACAAACGCCTACGAGCAGTACTTC. This sequence encodes CASSTKPGTNAYEQYF. The chain employs TRBV9 and TRBJ2-7; possible D gene TRBD1, 6 bases. The CDR3 contains 16 residues. Per germline, CDR1 SGDLS and CDR2 YYNGEE. Between the trimmed V and J ends, which lost 4 bases and 2 bases, there was a span of 19 bases.

V and J are TRBV6-2 or TRBV6-3 and TRBJ2-1; TRBD2 matches at 8 bases. Germline V gene data show CDR1 as MNHEY and CDR2 as SVGEGT. Trimming cost V 5 bases and J 10 bases; bases outside gene matches: 7. This CDR3 contains 13 residues. The CDR3 protein is CASSDGRAREQFF. For the CDR3, the DNA is TGTGCCAGCAGTGACGGGAGGGCACGGGAGCAGTTCTTC.

This clone was found once. This rearrangement joins TRBV18 to TRBJ2-7, with 9 bases that match TRBD2. The V gene's germline CDR1 is KGHSH and CDR2 LQKENI. V trimming: 0 bases; J trimming: 7 bases; junction bases outside the gene matches: 7. The CDR3 has 15 residues. CDR3 nucleotides: TGTGCCAGCTCACCACCGGCGGGAGGGCCGGGGGAGCAGTACTTC. It translates to CASSPPAGGPGEQYF.

V gene TRBV29-1 combines with J gene TRBJ1-1, with D possibly TRBD1 on 5 matching bases. Germline CDR1 is SQVTM and CDR2 is ANQGSEA. This CDR3 contains 16 residues. V was clipped by 5 bases and J by 0 bases, with 19 bases between them. The CDR3 loop is CSVHGTGGTMNTEAFF. CDR3 coding DNA: TGCAGCGTTCATGGGACGGGGGGGACCATGAACACTGAAGCTTTCTTT. The full variable domain, rest sourced from reference TRBV29-1 and TRBJ1-1, is SAVISQKPSRDICQRGTSLTIQCQVDSQVTMMFWYRQQPGQSLTLIATANQGSEATYESGFVIDKFPISRPNLTFSTLTVSNMSPEDSSIYLCSVHGTGGTMNTEAFFGQGTRLTVV.

The rearrangement links TRBV24-1 to TRBJ2-3; TRBD1 matches 7 bases. This CDR3 region has 16 residues. V dropped 4 bases and J dropped 0; count of bases not matched to a gene: 6. Per the germline V gene, CDR1 is KGHDR and CDR2 is SFDVKD. Here the CDR3 DNA reads TGTGCCACCAGTGACCGGGACAGCCCTAGCACAGATACGCAGTATTTT. This gives the protein CATSDRDSPSTDTQYF.

The gene calls are TRBV5-5 and TRBJ2-1, with 9 bases lining up with TRBD2. CDR3 length: 14 amino acids. V dropped 0 bases and J dropped 14; count of bases not matched to a gene: 9. Germline CDR1 and CDR2: SGHKS and YYEKEE (reference sequence). CDR3 nucleotides: TGTGCCAGCAGCTTGGGTCTAGCGGGGAGGGGGGAGTTCTTC. It yields the protein CASSLGLAGRGEFF.

The chain links TRBV6-5 to TRBJ1-2; a possible D gene is TRBD1 (5 bases). Trimming removed 6 bases at V and 4 bases at J, with 12 bases between. Germline-derived CDR1 and CDR2 are MNHEY and SVGAGI. The CDR3 length is 13 residues. CDR3 protein: CASSHITGYGYTF. The CDR3 DNA follows: TGTGCCAGCAGCCATATCACAGGCTATGGCTACACCTTC.

The rearrangement joins TRBV5-6 to TRBJ2-7; 8 positions match TRBD1. The CDR3 spans 16 residues. Germline CDR1 is SGHDT and CDR2 is YYEEEE. Trimming removed 0 bases from V and 1 base from J; junction bases left unmatched: 6. CDR3 sequence reads: CASSLALRGLSYEQYF. In DNA, the CDR3 is TGTGCCAGCAGCTTGGCGCTCAGGGGGCTTTCCTACGAGCAGTACTTC. The full variable domain, rest sourced from reference TRBV5-6 and TRBJ2-7, is DAGVTQSPTHLIKTRGQQVTLRCSPKSGHDTVSWYQQALGQGPQFIFQYYEEEERQRGNFPDRFSGHQFPNYSSELNVNALLLGDSALYLCASSLALRGLSYEQYFGPGTRLTVT.

This chain joins TRBV7-3 and TRBJ2-2, with D maybe TRBD1 (5 bases). V was shortened by 1 base and J by 1 base, with 13 bases between the two germline ends. The CDR3 spans 17 residues. Germline V gene lookup returns CDR1 SGHTA and CDR2 FQGTGA. The CDR3 here is CASSLRTNPLNTGELFF. In nucleotides, the CDR3 is TGTGCCAGCAGCTTAAGGACAAATCCCTTGAACACCGGGGAGCTGTTTTTT.

The rearrangement joins TRBV12-3 or TRBV12-4 to TRBJ1-6, with D unresolved. The ends were cut back, 3 bases at V and 6 bases at J, with 6 bases in the middle. This CDR3 contains 13 residues. The CDR3 DNA is TGTGCCAGCAGTTTGACATCTAATTCACCCCTCCACTTT. It encodes CASSLTSNSPLHF.

J is TRBJ2-7 and V is TRBV12-3 or TRBV12-4, with D maybe TRBD1 (8 bases). Trimming took off 6 bases at V and 7 bases at J, with 16 bases between the two ends. This CDR3 contains 13 residues. The CDR3 DNA sequence: TGTGCCAGCAGCCATGACAGGGGAGGGGAGCAGTACTTC. The encoded protein is CASSHDRGGEQYF.